A single sample gave rise to the 25 T cell receptor beta chains below, sequenced in a study of cytomegalovirus exposure and HLA in healthy donors. The PCR had 60 Vbeta and 13 Jbeta primers. Data came from immunoSEQ multiplex PCR; TCRdb stores just in-frame clones and leaves some out. This repertoire includes 93,000 or so clones. Sequenced sample: PBMCs. These receptors originate from a man aged 40-49 years in good health and CMV-seronegative.

The chain couples TRBV2 to TRBJ2-6; possible D gene TRBD1, 6 bases. V was pared by 5 bases and J by 0 bases, with 14 bases between. This CDR3 is built from 17 residues. From germline, CDR1 is SNHLY and CDR2 FYNNEI. For the CDR3, the DNA is TGTGCCAGCAGTCGAGGGGGTTTCAGCTCTGGGGCCAACGTCCTGACTTTC. It translates to CASSRGGFSSGANVLTF.

The rearrangement uses TRBV6-5 and TRBJ2-5, with 9 bases identical to TRBD1. The CDR3 totals 15 residues. The trim removed 4 bases at V and 4 bases at J, leaving 7 bases unmatched. Germline V gene data show CDR1 as MNHEY and CDR2 as SVGAGI. The CDR3 region has the DNA TGTGCCAGCAGTTTTAAATCGGGACAGGGAGAGACCCAGTACTTC. This encodes CASSFKSGQGETQYF.

This CDR3 is CASATWDYLTGDTQYF. The CDR3 bases are TGTGCCAGCGCCACGTGGGACTACCTGACGGGAGATACGCAGTATTTT. The rearrangement joins TRBV27 to TRBJ2-3; 7 bases fit TRBD2. Germline V gene lookup returns CDR1 MNHEY and CDR2 SMNVEV (reference sequence). The CDR3 totals 16 residues. V lost 8 bases and J lost 5; bases outside the gene matches: 16.

This rearrangement joins TRBV14 to TRBJ1-1; no definite D call. This CDR3 comprises 12 residues. V was trimmed by 6 bases and J by 1 base, leaving 6 bases between them. The germline V gene encodes CDR1 SGHDN and CDR2 FVKESK. DNA for the CDR3: TGTGCCAGCAGTCCCTGGAACACTGAAGCTTTCTTT. Translating gives CASSPWNTEAFF.

The gene calls are TRBV7-8 and TRBJ2-2; 15 bases are shared with TRBD2. The CDR3 runs to 17 residues. V shed 5 bases, J shed 6 bases, and the junction held 7 bases outside the gene matches. Germline CDR1 is SGHVS and CDR2 is FQNEAQ. Here the CDR3 reads CASSARTSGRASGELFF. The CDR3 nucleotides are TGTGCCAGCAGCGCTAGGACTAGCGGGAGGGCTTCCGGGGAGCTGTTTTTT.

The chain uses TRBV28 and TRBJ2-7; D might be TRBD1 (6 bases). Germline V CDR1 and CDR2: MDHEN, SYDVKM. V lost 5 bases and J 2 bases, leaving 10 bases between the germline ends. This CDR3 comprises 13 residues. The CDR3 DNA sequence: TGTGCCAGCAGTGGGGGCCCCCCCTACGAGCAGTACTTC. Amino acid sequence: CASSGGPPYEQYF.

This chain uses TRBV18 with TRBJ2-1; 7 nucleotides match TRBD2. The CDR3 extends over 16 amino acids. Germline V lookup: CDR1 KGHSH, CDR2 LQKENI. V lost 2 bases, J lost 3 bases, and 7 bases stayed unmatched. The CDR3, as DNA: TGTGCCAGCTCACCAAGAGGACGGGAGGACTACAATGAGCAGTTCTTC. Translating it yields CASSPRGREDYNEQFF. Drawing the rest from reference TRBV18 and TRBJ2-1, the complete variable domain is NAGVMQNPRHLVRRRGQEARLRCSPMKGHSHVYWYRQLPEEGLKFMVYLQKENIIDESGMPKERFSAEFPKEGPSILRIQQVVRGDSAAYFCASSPRGREDYNEQFFGPGTRLTVL.

The chain couples TRBV6-1 to TRBJ2-1, with D possibly being TRBD1 (7 bases). The CDR3 totals 13 residues. Germline CDR1 is MNHNS and CDR2 is SASEGT. The V end lost 2 bases, the J end lost 9 bases, and 11 bases lay between the germline ends. The CDR3 coding sequence is TGTGCCAGCAGTGAACACAGGGGAGGTGAGCAGTTCTTC. As protein: CASSEHRGGEQFF.

The gene calls are TRBV19 and TRBJ1-2; weak D call: TRBD1 (6 bases). Trimming removed 6 bases from V and 0 bases from J, with 11 bases in between. Germline values: CDR1 LNHDA, CDR2 SQIVND (reference sequence). The CDR3 contains 14 residues. The CDR3 DNA sequence: TGTGCCAGTAGACCAGGGGTTTCTAACTATGGCTACACCTTC. Translated: CASRPGVSNYGYTF.

The rearrangement links TRBV5-4 to TRBJ2-1, with TRBD2 as a possible D gene (6 bases). The CDR3 sequence is 15 residues long. Between the trimmed V and J ends, which lost 0 bases and 3 bases, there was a span of 10 bases. Germline-derived CDR1 and CDR2 are SGHNT and YYREEE (reference sequence). The DNA for the CDR3 is TGTGCCAGCAGCTTGGGGGACTTTCTCTACAATGAGCAGTTCTTC. Its protein is CASSLGDFLYNEQFF.

The rearrangement uses TRBV5-4 and TRBJ2-3, with 9 bases that match TRBD2. V was clipped by 1 base and J by 2 bases; unmatched bases: 5. Germline CDR1 is SGHNT and CDR2 is YYREEE (reference sequence). CDR3 length: 16 amino acids. The CDR3 region has the DNA TGTGCCAGCAGCTTGCCTAGCGGGGCTCCCACAGATACGCAGTATTTT. This translates into CASSLPSGAPTDTQYF.

V usage is TRBV18 and J usage is TRBJ2-7; 10 bases line up with TRBD1. This CDR3 contains 15 residues. Unmatched junction bases numbered 5, after V lost 4 bases and J lost 2 bases. CDR1 and CDR2 (germline): KGHSH, LQKENI. In DNA form, the CDR3 reads TGTGCCAGCTCACGAACCGGGACAGGGGCCTACGAGCAGTACTTC. This gives the protein CASSRTGTGAYEQYF. Full variable domain (rest looked up from reference TRBV18 and TRBJ2-7): NAGVMQNPRHLVRRRGQEARLRCSPMKGHSHVYWYRQLPEEGLKFMVYLQKENIIDESGMPKERFSAEFPKEGPSILRIQQVVRGDSAAYFCASSRTGTGAYEQYFGPGTRLTVT.

The chain combines TRBV6-6 with TRBJ2-3, with D uncertain. The germline gives CDR1 MNHNY, CDR2 SVGAGI (reference sequence). Trimming cost V 0 bases and J 0 bases, with 4 bases left between them. The CDR3 runs to 14 residues. This chain's CDR3 is CASSYSTSTDTQYF. Written as DNA, the CDR3 is TGTGCCAGCAGTTACTCGACTAGCACAGATACGCAGTATTTT.

The V and J genes are TRBV11-3 and TRBJ2-7, with 7 nucleotides matching TRBD1. This CDR3 is 14 amino acids long. The germline V gene has CDR1 SGHNT and CDR2 YENEEA. Unmatched junction bases numbered 10, after V lost 5 bases and J lost 6 bases. In DNA, the CDR3 is TGTGCCAGCAGCCCTAGAACAGGGGAGAGCGAGCAGTACTTC. Translating it yields CASSPRTGESEQYF.

The chain has TRBV4-1 and TRBJ1-1; D is uncertain. Trimming stripped 2 bases from V and 1 base from J, with 2 bases between. The CDR3 has 12 amino acids. Germline CDR1 is MGHRA and CDR2 is YSYEKL. CDR3 sequence reads: CASSQRNTEAFF. CDR3 coding DNA: TGCGCCAGCAGCCAACGGAACACTGAAGCTTTCTTT.

V is TRBV5-4 and J is TRBJ2-5; 10 positions match TRBD2. J lost 4 bases, V lost 1 base, and 7 bases had no gene match. Germline CDR1 SGHNT, CDR2 YYREEE (reference sequence). The length of the CDR3 is 16 residues. The CDR3 DNA reads as TGTGCCAGCAGCTTGCAGTTAGCGGGGGGCCGAGAGACCCAGTACTTC. It yields the protein CASSLQLAGGRETQYF.

DNA of the CDR3: TGCGCCAGCAGTACCGTGGAGCAAGATGGCTACACCTTC. It translates to CASSTVEQDGYTF. The chain couples TRBV10-1 to TRBJ1-2; D call uncertain. This CDR3 contains 13 residues. CDR1 and CDR2 (germline): WNHNN, SYGVQD (reference sequence). V dropped 5 bases and J dropped 6 bases, with 13 bases sitting between them.

The chain is built from TRBV10-1 and TRBJ2-1; 7 positions match TRBD1. Germline CDR1 WNHNN, CDR2 SYGVQD (reference sequence). J gave up 4 bases and V 0 bases, and 6 bases lay outside the gene matches. The CDR3 contains 16 residues. CDR3 bases: TGCGCCAGCAGTGAGTCAGGAGACAGGGAGTACAATGAGCAGTTCTTC. Protein product: CASSESGDREYNEQFF.

V usage is TRBV18 and J usage is TRBJ1-2; 9 positions match TRBD1. J lost 4 bases, V lost 3 bases, and 9 bases had no gene match. Per germline, CDR1 KGHSH and CDR2 LQKENI. This CDR3 comprises 16 residues. The DNA for the CDR3 is TGTGCCAGCTCACCCCAGGCACAGGGGGCTTCCTATGGCTACACCTTC. Translated, it gives CASSPQAQGASYGYTF. The full variable domain, its missing parts supplied by reference TRBV18 and TRBJ1-2, is NAGVMQNPRHLVRRRGQEARLRCSPMKGHSHVYWYRQLPEEGLKFMVYLQKENIIDESGMPKERFSAEFPKEGPSILRIQQVVRGDSAAYFCASSPQAQGASYGYTFGSGTRLTVV.

The chain couples TRBV19 to TRBJ2-1; TRBD2 aligns across 9 bases. V lost 1 base, J lost 6 bases, and 1 base stayed unmatched. Per germline, CDR1 LNHDA and CDR2 SQIVND (reference sequence). The CDR3 is 14 residues long. The CDR3 coding sequence is TGTGCCAGTAGTATAGGCGGGAGGGCCAATGAGCAGTTCTTC. Its translation: CASSIGGRANEQFF.

The chain couples TRBV11-2 to TRBJ2-5; D gene ambiguous. V lost 0 bases, J lost 4 bases, and 6 bases lay in between. CDR1 and CDR2 (germline): SGHAT, FQNNGV. This CDR3 region has 13 residues. This CDR3 reads CASSLDRVETQYF. For the CDR3, the DNA is TGTGCCAGCAGCTTAGATCGGGTAGAGACCCAGTACTTC.

The chain uses TRBV13 and TRBJ2-7; 9 bases match TRBD1. Germline lookup yields CDR1 PRHDT and CDR2 FYEKMQ (reference sequence). The trim removed 3 bases at V and 7 bases at J, leaving 10 bases unmatched. The CDR3 is 15 residues long. The chain's CDR3 is CASSFRGTGSGEQYF. The DNA for the CDR3 is TGTGCCAGCAGCTTTCGCGGGACAGGGTCTGGGGAGCAGTACTTC.

J is TRBJ2-3 and V is TRBV5-4; possible D gene TRBD2, 5 bases. This CDR3 is 16 amino acids long. Germline CDR1 is SGHNT and CDR2 is YYREEE (reference sequence). V lost 0 bases and J lost 4, with 15 bases in between. The CDR3 reads CASSLAQELRADTQYF. CDR3 sequence (DNA): TGTGCCAGCAGCTTGGCTCAGGAGTTGAGGGCAGATACGCAGTATTTT.

The chain has TRBV6-1 and TRBJ1-2, with 10 bases matching TRBD1. V was pared by 7 bases and J by 4 bases, with 9 bases of the junction left unmatched. This CDR3 comprises 15 residues. Germline V lookup: CDR1 MNHNS, CDR2 SASEGT. This CDR3 is CASIMTGGAPYGYTF. The CDR3, as DNA: TGTGCCAGCATCATGACAGGGGGCGCCCCCTATGGCTACACCTTC.

The rearrangement joins TRBV7-2 to TRBJ2-1; D gene ambiguous. CDR3 size: 16 residues. The V and J ends lost 3 bases and 2 bases respectively, with 14 bases between them. Germline CDR1 reads SGHTA; CDR2 reads FQGNSA. CDR3 in amino acids: CASSLNQVLPYNEQFF. In DNA, the CDR3 is TGTGCCAGCAGCTTGAACCAGGTATTACCCTACAATGAGCAGTTCTTC.